This entry lists 11 T cell receptor beta chains sequenced from one sample in a study of metastatic and nonmetastatic thyroid tumors. Until they underwent thyroid surgery, no patient had received any treatment. TCRdb re-called the PCR reads with MiXCR. The data hold some 20,000 clones, with around 34% observed a single time. The sequencing input was tumor tissue. These receptors were obtained from a female donor with papillary thyroid cancer or a benign thyroid nodule (not recorded which). Some clones in this sample may be carry-over from other donors' samples.

V and J are TRBV11-2 and TRBJ1-1, with a possible D match to TRBD1 (5 bases). CDR1 and CDR2 (germline): SGHAT, FQNNGV. The CDR3 contains 15 residues. Trimming removed 1 base from V and 1 base from J, with 10 bases in between. CDR3: CASSLARQPNTEAFF. CDR3 nucleotides: TGTGCCAGCAGCTTAGCCAGACAGCCGAACACTGAAGCTTTCTTT.

The V call is TRBV27, the J call TRBJ1-2; TRBD1 matches 10 bases. Trimming cost V 5 bases and J 4 bases; bases outside gene matches: 1. Per the germline V gene, CDR1 is MNHEY and CDR2 is SMNVEV (reference sequence). There are 13 residues in the CDR3. CDR3: CASSDRGPYGYTF. The CDR3 DNA reads as TGTGCCAGCAGTGACAGGGGGCCCTATGGCTACACCTTC.

This clone was detected only a few times. The rearrangement uses TRBV6-1 and TRBJ2-7; D assignment may be TRBD1 or TRBD2 (5 bases each). Looked up from germline, CDR1 is MNHNS and CDR2 is SASEGT. V dropped 6 bases and J dropped 3 bases, with 18 bases sitting between them. This CDR3 has 15 amino acids. CDR3: CASRRQGTDHYEQYF. The CDR3 nucleotides are TGTGCCAGCAGACGACAAGGGACCGACCACTACGAGCAGTACTTC.

This clone showed up just a few times. The chain is built from TRBV6-1 and TRBJ2-2, with TRBD2 as a possible D gene (5 bases). The CDR3 consists of 14 residues. Germline values: CDR1 MNHNS, CDR2 SASEGT. Trimming took 6 bases from V and 6 from J, leaving 14 bases between them. The CDR3 here is CASRPIAGAGELFF. CDR3 DNA sequence: TGTGCCAGCAGACCAATAGCCGGGGCCGGGGAGCTGTTTTTT.

This clone was observed once. At one boundary the junction diverges from the germline segment, which might be a read error. Distinct nucleotide sequences in the sample also encode this CDR3. The V and J genes are TRBV20-1 and TRBJ1-6; D is unresolved. The CDR3 loop spans 15 amino acids. Germline V gives CDR1 DFQATT, CDR2 SNEGSKA (reference sequence). The CDR3 DNA reads as TGCAGCGCTAGAGATCAAAGGGTGGGTGGTTCACCCCTCCACTTT. This translates into CSARDQRVGGSPLHF.

CDR3 sequence reads: CASTRWGADNSPLHF. CDR3 in DNA: TGTGCCAGCACCCGGTGGGGGGCGGACAATTCACCCCTCCACTTT. The chain uses TRBV27 and TRBJ1-6, with D perhaps TRBD1 (6 bases). The length of the CDR3 is 15 residues. CDR1 is MNHEY, CDR2 SMNVEV, per germline (reference sequence). With 7 bases removed from V and 7 bases from J, the gap between germline ends came to 17 bases.

This clone was counted between two and nine times. V and J are TRBV5-1 and TRBJ2-7; TRBD1 aligns across 7 bases. Germline V gene data show CDR1 as SGHRS and CDR2 as YFSETQ. V trimming: 0 bases; J trimming: 3 bases; junction bases outside the gene matches: 3. The CDR3 runs 14 residues. CDR3 coding DNA: TGCGCCAGCAGCTTGGAGGGACAGAGCTACGAGCAGTACTTC. It is translated as CASSLEGQSYEQYF.

The chain uses TRBV19 and TRBJ1-5, with D possibly being TRBD1 (6 bases). In germline, CDR1 is LNHDA, CDR2 SQIVND (reference sequence). The CDR3 contains 16 residues. The germline V and J ends were trimmed by 3 bases and 6 bases, with 18 bases remaining between them. The CDR3 reads CASSITGTSLPQPQHF. CDR3 nucleotide sequence: TGTGCCAGTAGTATCACAGGGACCTCTCTTCCTCAGCCCCAGCATTTT.

The chain joins TRBV6-5 to TRBJ2-2; D is possibly TRBD2 (5 bases). This CDR3 region has 16 residues. CDR1 is MNHEY and CDR2 is SVGAGI in the germline V gene. V gave up 0 bases and J gave up 2 bases, with 10 bases separating them. Written as DNA, the CDR3 is TGTGCCAGCAGTTACTCCGCAGGAGGCAACACCGGGGAGCTGTTTTTT. It is translated as CASSYSAGGNTGELFF.

The genes are TRBV6-1 and TRBJ2-1, with 13 bases matching TRBD2. Germline V CDR1 and CDR2: MNHNS, SASEGT. The CDR3 runs 14 residues. V gave up 6 bases and J gave up 6 bases; unmatched junction bases: 2. The CDR3 DNA reads as TGTGCCAGCAGCACTAGCGGGGGGGCCAATGAGCAGTTCTTC. It yields the protein CASSTSGGANEQFF.

This clone has more than one count but fewer than ten. The chain carries TRBV12-3 or TRBV12-4 and TRBJ2-7; 12 bases align to TRBD2. This CDR3 is built from 14 residues. J gave up 5 bases and V 6 bases, and 5 bases lay outside the gene matches. CDR3 sequence: CASSPLAGGHEQYF. The CDR3 DNA reads as TGTGCCAGCAGCCCTCTAGCGGGAGGGCACGAGCAGTACTTC.